This T cell receptor (beta chain) is from a study of control samples from healthy donors and cancer patients. Between the trimmed V and J ends, which lost 5 bases and 5 bases, there was a span of 18 bases. The CDR3 totals 15 residues. The germline V gene encodes CDR1 SEHNR and CDR2 FQNEAQ (reference sequence). The data were produced by immunoSEQ multiplex PCR, yet TCRdb's version contains in-frame clones alone and is incomplete. The data contain approximately 120,000 clones, around 89% of them singletons. This chain links TRBV7-9 with TRBJ2-5, with TRBD1 as a possible D gene (6 bases). The sample was blood. The TCR sequence derives from a woman aged 45-59 years in good health. CDR3 loop: CASSPPGAGFETQYF. The CDR3 DNA follows: TGTGCCAGCAGCCCCCCAGGGGCGGGTTTCGAGACCCAGTACTTC.